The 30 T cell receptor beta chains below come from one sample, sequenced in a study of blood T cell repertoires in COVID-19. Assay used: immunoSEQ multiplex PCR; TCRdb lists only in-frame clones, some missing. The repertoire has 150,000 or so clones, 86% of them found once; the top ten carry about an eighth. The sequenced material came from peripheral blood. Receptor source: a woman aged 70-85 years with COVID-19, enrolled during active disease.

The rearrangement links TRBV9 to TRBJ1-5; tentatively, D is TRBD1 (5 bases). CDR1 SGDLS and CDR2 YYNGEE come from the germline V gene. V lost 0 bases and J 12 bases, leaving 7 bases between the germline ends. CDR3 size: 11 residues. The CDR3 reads CASSVVQGQHF. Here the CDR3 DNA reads TGTGCCAGCAGCGTAGTTCAGGGCCAGCATTTT.

The CDR3 sequence: CASSLNRESPLHF. In DNA form, the CDR3 reads TGTGCCAGCAGCCTGAACAGGGAATCACCCCTCCACTTT. The J gene is TRBJ1-6, the V gene TRBV7-2; a possible D gene is TRBD1 (6 bases). The V and J ends lost 5 bases and 10 bases respectively, with 12 bases between them. The length of the CDR3 is 13 residues. Germline lookup yields CDR1 SGHTA and CDR2 FQGNSA. The complete variable domain, with remaining parts taken from reference TRBV7-2 and TRBJ1-6, reads GAGVSQSPSNKVTEKGKDVELRCDPISGHTALYWYRQSLGQGLEFLIYFQGNSAPDKSGLPSDRFSAERTGGSVSTLTIQRTQQEDSAVYLCASSLNRESPLHFGNGTRLTVT.

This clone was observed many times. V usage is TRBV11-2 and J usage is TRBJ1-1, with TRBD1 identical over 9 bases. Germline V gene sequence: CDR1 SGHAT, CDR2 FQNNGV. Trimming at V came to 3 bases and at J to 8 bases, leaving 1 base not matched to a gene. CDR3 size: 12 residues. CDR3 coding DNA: TGTGCCAGCAGCTTGGGACAGGGAGAAGCTTTCTTT. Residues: CASSLGQGEAFF. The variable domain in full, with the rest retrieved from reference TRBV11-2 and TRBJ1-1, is EAGVAQSPRYKIIEKRQSVAFWCNPISGHATLYWYQQILGQGPKLLIQFQNNGVVDDSQLPKDRFSAERLKGVDSTLKIQPAKLEDSAVYLCASSLGQGEAFFGQGTRLTVV.

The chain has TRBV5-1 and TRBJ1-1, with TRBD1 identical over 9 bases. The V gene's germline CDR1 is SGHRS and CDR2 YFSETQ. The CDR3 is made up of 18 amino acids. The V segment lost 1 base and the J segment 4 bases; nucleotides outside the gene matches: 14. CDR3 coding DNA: TGCGCCAGCAGCTTGCCCCGGACTGGGACAGGGTCGGGCACTGAAGCTTTCTTT. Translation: CASSLPRTGTGSGTEAFF.

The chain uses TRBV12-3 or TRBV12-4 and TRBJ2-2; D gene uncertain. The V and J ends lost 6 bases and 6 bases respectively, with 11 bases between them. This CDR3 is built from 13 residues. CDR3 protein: CASSAARSGELFF. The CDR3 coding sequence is TGTGCCAGCAGCGCAGCTAGGTCCGGGGAGCTGTTTTTT.

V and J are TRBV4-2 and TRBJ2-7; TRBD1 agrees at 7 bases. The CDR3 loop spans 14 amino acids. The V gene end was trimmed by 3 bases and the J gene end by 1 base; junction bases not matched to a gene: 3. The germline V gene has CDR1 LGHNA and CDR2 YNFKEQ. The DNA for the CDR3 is TGTGCCAGCAGCCAGGGACAGAAATCCTACGAGCAGTACTTC. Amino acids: CASSQGQKSYEQYF.

CDR3 nucleotide sequence: TGTGCCAGCAGCCCGGCCGGGGGCTCCTACAATGAGCAGTTCTTC. Amino acid sequence: CASSPAGGSYNEQFF. The chain recombines TRBV6-5 with TRBJ2-1, with a possible D match to TRBD2 (6 bases). Germline CDR1 reads MNHEY; CDR2 reads SVGAGI. The CDR3 is 15 amino acids. V shed 6 bases and J shed 0 bases, with 12 bases lying between them.

The CDR3 nucleotides are TGTGCCGCAGCACTCCACGACCGGGGGGGGCAGGCTTTCTTT. This sequence encodes CAAALHDRGGQAFF. The J gene is TRBJ1-1, the V gene TRBV28, with a weak D call TRBD1 (6 bases). Germline loops: CDR1 MDHEN, CDR2 SYDVKM. With 11 bases removed from V and 11 bases from J, the gap between germline ends came to 27 bases. The CDR3 sequence is 14 residues long.

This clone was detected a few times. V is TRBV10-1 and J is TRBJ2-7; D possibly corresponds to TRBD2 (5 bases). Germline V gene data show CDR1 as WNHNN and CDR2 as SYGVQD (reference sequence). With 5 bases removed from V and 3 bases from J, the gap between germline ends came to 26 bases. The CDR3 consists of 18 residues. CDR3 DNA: TGCGCCAGCAGTCGACTGGAGGCCTGGGTCTCCCTCCTCTACGAGCAGTACTTC. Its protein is CASSRLEAWVSLLYEQYF.

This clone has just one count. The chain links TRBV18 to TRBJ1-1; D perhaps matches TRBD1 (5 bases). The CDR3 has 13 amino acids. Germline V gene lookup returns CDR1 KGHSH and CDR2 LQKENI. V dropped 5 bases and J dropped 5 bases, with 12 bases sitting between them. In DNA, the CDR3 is TGTGCCAGCTCAGAAGGGGTGGTGACTGAAGCTTTCTTT. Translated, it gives CASSEGVVTEAFF.

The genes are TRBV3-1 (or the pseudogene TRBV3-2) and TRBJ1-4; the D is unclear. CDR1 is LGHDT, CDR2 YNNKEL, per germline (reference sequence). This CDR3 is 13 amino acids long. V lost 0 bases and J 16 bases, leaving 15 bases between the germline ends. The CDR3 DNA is TGTGCCAGCAGCCAAGAGAGGGCCATAGGGAAGTTTTTT. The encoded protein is CASSQERAIGKFF.

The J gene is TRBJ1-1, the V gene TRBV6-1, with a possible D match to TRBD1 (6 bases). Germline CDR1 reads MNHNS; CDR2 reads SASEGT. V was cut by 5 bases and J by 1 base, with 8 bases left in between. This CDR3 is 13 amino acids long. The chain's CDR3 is CASSKGENTEAFF. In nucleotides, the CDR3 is TGTGCCAGCAGTAAGGGGGAGAACACTGAAGCTTTCTTT.

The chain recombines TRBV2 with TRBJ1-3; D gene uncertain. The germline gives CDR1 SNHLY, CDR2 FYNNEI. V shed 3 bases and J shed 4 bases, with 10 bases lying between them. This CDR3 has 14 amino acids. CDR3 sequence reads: CASSDGVAGNTIYF. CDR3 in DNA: TGTGCCAGCAGTGACGGGGTGGCCGGAAACACCATATATTTT.

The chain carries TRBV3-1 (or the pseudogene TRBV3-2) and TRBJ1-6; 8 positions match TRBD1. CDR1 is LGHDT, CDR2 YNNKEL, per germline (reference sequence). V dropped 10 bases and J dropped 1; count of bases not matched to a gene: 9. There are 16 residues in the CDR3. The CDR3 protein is CATSQGARSYNSPLHF. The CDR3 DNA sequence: TGTGCCACCTCCCAGGGGGCGAGATCCTATAATTCACCCCTCCACTTT.

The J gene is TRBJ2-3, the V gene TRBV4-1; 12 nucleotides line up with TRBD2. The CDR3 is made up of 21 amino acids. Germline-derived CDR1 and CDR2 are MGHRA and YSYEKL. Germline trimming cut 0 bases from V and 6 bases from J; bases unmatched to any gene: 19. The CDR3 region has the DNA TGCGCCAGCAGCCAAGATATCGAGGCTAGCGGGGGGGCCTGGTTATGGGATACGCAGTATTTT. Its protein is CASSQDIEASGGAWLWDTQYF.

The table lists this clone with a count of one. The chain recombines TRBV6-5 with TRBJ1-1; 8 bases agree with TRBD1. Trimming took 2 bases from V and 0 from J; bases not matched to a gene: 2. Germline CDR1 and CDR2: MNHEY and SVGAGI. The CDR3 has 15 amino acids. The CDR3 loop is CASSYGDRMNTEAFF. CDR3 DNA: TGTGCCAGCAGTTACGGGGACAGGATGAACACTGAAGCTTTCTTT.

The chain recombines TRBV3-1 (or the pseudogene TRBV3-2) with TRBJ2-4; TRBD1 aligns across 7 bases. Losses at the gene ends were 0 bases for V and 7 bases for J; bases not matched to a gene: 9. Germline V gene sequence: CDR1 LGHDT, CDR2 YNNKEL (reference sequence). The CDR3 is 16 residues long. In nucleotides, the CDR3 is TGTGCCAGCAGCCAAGATCTCGCGGCAGGGGGTAACATTCAGTACTTC. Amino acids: CASSQDLAAGGNIQYF.

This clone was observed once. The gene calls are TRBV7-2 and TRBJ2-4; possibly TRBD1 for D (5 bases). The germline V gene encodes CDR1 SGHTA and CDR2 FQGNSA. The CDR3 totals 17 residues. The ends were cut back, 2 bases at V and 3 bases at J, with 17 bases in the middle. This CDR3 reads CASSLLGFGHFKNIQYF. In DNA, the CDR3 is TGTGCCAGCAGCTTATTGGGGTTCGGACACTTCAAAAACATTCAGTACTTC.

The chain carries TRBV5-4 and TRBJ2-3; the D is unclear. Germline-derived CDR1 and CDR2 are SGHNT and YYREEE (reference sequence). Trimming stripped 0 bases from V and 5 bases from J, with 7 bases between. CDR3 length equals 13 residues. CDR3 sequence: CASSLGQLDTQYF. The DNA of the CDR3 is TGTGCCAGCAGCTTGGGGCAGTTAGATACGCAGTATTTT. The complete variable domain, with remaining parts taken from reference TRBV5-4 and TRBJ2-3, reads ETGVTQSPTHLIKTRGQQVTLRCSSQSGHNTVSWYQQALGQGPQFIFQYYREEENGRGNFPPRFSGLQFPNYSSELNVNALELDDSALYLCASSLGQLDTQYFGPGTRLTVL.

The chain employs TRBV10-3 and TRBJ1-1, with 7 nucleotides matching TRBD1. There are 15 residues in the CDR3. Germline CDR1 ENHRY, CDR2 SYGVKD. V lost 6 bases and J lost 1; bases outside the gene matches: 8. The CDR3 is CAIRDSQGPNTEAFF. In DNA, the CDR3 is TGTGCCATCAGAGATTCACAGGGGCCGAACACTGAAGCTTTCTTT.

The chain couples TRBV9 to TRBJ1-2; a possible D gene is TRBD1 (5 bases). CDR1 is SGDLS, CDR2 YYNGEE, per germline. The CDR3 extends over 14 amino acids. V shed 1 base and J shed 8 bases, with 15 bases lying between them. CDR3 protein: CASSVNYGAGGYTF. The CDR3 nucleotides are TGTGCCAGCAGCGTAAATTACGGAGCAGGGGGCTACACCTTC.

The DNA for the CDR3 is TGTGCCAGCAGCGAGGGACTAGCGGGGGTAGGGACCCAGTACTTC. Protein sequence: CASSEGLAGVGTQYF. The J gene is TRBJ2-5, the V gene TRBV7-3; 14 positions agree with TRBD2. The CDR3 contains 15 residues. With 5 bases clipped from V and 7 bases from J, the junction kept 6 bases outside the gene matches. CDR1 is SGHTA, CDR2 FQGTGA, per germline.

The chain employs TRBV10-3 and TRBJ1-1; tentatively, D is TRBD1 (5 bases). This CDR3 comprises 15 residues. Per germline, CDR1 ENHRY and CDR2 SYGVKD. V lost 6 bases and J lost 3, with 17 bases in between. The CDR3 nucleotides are TGTGCCATCAGCGCCCTCCAGGGAGGCTACACTGAAGCTTTCTTT. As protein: CAISALQGGYTEAFF.

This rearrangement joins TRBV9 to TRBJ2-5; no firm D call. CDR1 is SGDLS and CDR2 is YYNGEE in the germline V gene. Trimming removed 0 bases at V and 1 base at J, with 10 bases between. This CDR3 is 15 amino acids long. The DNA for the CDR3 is TGTGCCAGCAGCGTAGGGGCAGGCATCCAAGAGACCCAGTACTTC. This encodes CASSVGAGIQETQYF.

CDR3 region: CASSPGAVRGDTQYF. CDR3 bases: TGTGCCAGCAGCCCTGGGGCAGTGAGAGGAGATACGCAGTATTTT. This chain uses TRBV7-6 with TRBJ2-3, with a tentative D call TRBD1 (5 bases). Germline lookup yields CDR1 SGHVS and CDR2 FNYEAQ. V dropped 5 bases and J dropped 5 bases, with 17 bases sitting between them. The CDR3 spans 15 residues.

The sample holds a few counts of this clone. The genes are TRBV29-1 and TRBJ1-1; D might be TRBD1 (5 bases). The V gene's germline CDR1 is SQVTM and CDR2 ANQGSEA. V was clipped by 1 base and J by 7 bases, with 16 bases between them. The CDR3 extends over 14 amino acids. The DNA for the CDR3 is TGCAGCGTTGAAGGCGGGACGGGTTTAAGTGAAGCTTTCTTT. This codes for CSVEGGTGLSEAFF.

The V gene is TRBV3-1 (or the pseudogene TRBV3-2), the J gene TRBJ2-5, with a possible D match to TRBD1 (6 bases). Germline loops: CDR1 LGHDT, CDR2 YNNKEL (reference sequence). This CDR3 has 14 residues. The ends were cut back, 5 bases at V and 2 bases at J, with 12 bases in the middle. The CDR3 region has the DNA TGTGCCAGCAGCGGATGGGGGCGGCAAGAGACCCAGTACTTC. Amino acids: CASSGWGRQETQYF.

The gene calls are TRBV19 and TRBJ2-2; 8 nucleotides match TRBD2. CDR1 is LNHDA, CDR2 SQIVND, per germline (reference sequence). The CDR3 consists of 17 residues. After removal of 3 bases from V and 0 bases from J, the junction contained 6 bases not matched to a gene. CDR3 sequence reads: CASSIRGGISNTGELFF. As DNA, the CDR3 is TGTGCCAGTAGTATTCGGGGGGGTATATCGAACACCGGGGAGCTGTTTTTT.

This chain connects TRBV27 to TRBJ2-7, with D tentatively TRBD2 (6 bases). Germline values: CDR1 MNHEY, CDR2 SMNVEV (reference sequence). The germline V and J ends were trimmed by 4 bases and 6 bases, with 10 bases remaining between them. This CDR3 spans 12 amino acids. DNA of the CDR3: TGTGCCAGCAGTTGGGTGGGGGGCGAGCAGTACTTC. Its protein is CASSWVGGEQYF.

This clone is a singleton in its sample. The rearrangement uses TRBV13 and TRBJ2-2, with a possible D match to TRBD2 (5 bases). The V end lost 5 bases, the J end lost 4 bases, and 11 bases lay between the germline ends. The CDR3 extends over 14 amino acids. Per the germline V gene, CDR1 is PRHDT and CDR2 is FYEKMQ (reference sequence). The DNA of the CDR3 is TGTGCCAGCAGCGGAGGTGCCGGCACCGGGGAGCTGTTTTTT. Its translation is CASSGGAGTGELFF.